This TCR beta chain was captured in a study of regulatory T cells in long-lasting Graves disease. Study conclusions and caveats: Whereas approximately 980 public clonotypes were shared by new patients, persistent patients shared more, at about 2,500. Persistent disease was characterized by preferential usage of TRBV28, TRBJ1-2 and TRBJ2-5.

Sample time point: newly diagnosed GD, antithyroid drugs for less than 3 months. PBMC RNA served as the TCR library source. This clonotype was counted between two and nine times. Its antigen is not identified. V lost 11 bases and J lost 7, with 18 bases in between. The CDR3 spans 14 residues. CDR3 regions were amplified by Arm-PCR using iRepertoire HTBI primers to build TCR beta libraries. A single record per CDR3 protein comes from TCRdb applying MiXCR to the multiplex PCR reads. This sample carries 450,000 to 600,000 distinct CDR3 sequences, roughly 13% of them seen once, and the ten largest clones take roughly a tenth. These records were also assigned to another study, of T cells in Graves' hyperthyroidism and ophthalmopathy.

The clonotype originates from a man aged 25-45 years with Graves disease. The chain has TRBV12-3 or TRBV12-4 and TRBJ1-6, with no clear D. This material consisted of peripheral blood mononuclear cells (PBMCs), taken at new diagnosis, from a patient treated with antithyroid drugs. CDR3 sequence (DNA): TGTGCCTCCCGGCTAGTACAGCAAAATTCACCCCTCCACTTT. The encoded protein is CASRLVQQNSPLHF.